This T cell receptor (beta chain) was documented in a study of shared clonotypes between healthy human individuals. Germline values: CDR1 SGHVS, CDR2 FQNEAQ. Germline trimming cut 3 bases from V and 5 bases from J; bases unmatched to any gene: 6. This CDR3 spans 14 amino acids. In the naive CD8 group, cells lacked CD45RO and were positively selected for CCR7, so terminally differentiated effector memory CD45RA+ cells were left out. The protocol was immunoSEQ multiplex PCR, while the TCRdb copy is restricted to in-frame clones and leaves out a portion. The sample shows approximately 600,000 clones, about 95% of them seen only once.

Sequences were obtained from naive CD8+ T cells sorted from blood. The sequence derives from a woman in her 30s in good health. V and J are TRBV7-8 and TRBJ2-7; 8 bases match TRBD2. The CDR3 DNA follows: TGTGCCAGCAGCTTCGGGGGGGGCCCCCACGAGCAGTACTTC. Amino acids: CASSFGGGPHEQYF. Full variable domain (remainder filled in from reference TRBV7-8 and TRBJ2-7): GAGVSQSPRYKVAKRGQDVALRCDPISGHVSLFWYQQALGQGPEFLTYFQNEAQLDKSGLPSDRFFAERPEGSVSTLKIQRTQQEDSAVYLCASSFGGGPHEQYFGPGTRLTVT.